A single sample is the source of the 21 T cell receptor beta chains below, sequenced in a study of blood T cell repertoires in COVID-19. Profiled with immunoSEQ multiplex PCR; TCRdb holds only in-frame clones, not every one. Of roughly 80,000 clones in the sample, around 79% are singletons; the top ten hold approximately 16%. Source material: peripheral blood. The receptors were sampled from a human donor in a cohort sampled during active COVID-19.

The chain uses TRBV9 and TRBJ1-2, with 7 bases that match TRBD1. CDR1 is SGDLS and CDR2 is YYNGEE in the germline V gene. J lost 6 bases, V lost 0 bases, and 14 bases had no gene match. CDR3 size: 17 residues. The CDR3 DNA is TGTGCCAGCAGCGTAGCTACAGAGACAGGGAGTTTGGATGGCTACACCTTC. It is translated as CASSVATETGSLDGYTF.

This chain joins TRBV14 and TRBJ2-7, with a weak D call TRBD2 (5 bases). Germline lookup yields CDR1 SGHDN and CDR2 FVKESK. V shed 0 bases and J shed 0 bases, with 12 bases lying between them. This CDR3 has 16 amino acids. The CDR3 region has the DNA TGTGCCAGCAGCCAAGAAAGAGGGTGCAGCTCCTACGAGCAGTACGTC. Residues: CASSQERGCSSYEQYV.

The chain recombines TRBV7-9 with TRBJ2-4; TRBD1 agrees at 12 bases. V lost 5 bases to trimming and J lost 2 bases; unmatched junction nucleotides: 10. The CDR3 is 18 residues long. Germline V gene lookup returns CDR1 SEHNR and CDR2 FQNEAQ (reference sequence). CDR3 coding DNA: TGTGCCAGCAGCCCGGGACAGGGGGCGCAAGATCCCAAAAACATTCAGTACTTC. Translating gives CASSPGQGAQDPKNIQYF.

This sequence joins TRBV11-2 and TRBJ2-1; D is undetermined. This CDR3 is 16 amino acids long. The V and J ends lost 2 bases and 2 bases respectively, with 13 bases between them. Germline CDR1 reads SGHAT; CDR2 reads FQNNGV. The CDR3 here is CASSLTVHTTYNEQFF. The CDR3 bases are TGTGCCAGCAGCTTAACGGTACACACTACCTACAATGAGCAGTTCTTC.

The DNA for the CDR3 is TGTGCCAGCAGCTCAGGACAGGGGGGGAGTTACACTGAAGCTTTCTTT. This translates into CASSSGQGGSYTEAFF. The genes are TRBV11-3 and TRBJ1-1, with 10 positions matching TRBD1. Germline loops: CDR1 SGHNT, CDR2 YENEEA. Unmatched junction bases numbered 8, after V lost 4 bases and J lost 3 bases. The CDR3 runs to 16 residues.

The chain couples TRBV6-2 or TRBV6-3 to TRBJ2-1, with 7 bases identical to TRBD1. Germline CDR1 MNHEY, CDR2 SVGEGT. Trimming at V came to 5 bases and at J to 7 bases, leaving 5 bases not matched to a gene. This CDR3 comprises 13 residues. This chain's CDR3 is CASSADRINEQFF. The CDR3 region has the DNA TGTGCCAGCAGTGCGGACAGGATTAATGAGCAGTTCTTC.

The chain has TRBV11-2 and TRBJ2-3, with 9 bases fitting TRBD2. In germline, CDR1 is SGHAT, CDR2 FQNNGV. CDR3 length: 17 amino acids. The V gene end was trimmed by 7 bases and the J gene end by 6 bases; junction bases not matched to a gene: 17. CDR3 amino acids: CASTSRVGLGLADTQYF. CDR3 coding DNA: TGTGCCAGCACCTCTCGAGTCGGGCTAGGACTAGCGGATACGCAGTATTTT.

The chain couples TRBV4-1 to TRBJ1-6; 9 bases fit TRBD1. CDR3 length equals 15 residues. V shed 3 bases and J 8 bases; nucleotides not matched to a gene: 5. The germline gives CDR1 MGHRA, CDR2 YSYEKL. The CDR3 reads CASSHDRGIDSPLHF. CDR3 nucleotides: TGCGCCAGCAGCCACGACAGGGGGATAGATTCACCCCTCCACTTT.

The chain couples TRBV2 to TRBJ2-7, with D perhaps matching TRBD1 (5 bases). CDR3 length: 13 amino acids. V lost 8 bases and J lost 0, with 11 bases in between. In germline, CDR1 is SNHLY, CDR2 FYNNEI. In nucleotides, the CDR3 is TGTGCCAGCGTCGACAGCCCCTCCTACGAGCAGTACTTC. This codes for CASVDSPSYEQYF.

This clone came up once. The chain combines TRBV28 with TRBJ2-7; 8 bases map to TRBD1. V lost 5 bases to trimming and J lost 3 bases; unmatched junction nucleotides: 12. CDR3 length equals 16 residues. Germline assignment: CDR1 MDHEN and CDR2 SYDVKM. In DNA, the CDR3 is TGTGCCAGCAGTCGGGTTACAGGGGGGAACTTCTACGAGCAGTACTTC. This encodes CASSRVTGGNFYEQYF.

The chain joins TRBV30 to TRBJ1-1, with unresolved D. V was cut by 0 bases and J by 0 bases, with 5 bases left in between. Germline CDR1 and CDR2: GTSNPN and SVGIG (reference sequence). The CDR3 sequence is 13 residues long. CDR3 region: CAWSVGMNTEAFF. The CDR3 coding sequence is TGTGCCTGGAGTGTCGGGATGAACACTGAAGCTTTCTTT.

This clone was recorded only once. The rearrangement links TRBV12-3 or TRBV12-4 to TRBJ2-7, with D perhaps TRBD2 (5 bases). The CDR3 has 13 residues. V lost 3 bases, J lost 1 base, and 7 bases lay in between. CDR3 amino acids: CASSFRGSYEQYV. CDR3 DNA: TGTGCCAGCAGTTTCCGCGGGTCCTACGAGCAGTACGTC.

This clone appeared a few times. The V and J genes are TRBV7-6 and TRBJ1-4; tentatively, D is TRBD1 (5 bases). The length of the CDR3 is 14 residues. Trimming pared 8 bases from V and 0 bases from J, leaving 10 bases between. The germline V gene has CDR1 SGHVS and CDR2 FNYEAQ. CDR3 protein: CASALTATNEKLFF. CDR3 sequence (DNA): TGTGCCAGCGCTTTGACAGCAACTAATGAAAAACTGTTTTTT.

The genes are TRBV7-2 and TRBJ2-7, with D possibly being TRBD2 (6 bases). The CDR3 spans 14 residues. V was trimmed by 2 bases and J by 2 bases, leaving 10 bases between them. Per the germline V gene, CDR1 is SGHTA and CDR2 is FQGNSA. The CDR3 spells CASSLLGGPYEQYV. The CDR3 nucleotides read TGTGCCAGCAGCTTACTGGGGGGACCCTACGAGCAGTACGTC.

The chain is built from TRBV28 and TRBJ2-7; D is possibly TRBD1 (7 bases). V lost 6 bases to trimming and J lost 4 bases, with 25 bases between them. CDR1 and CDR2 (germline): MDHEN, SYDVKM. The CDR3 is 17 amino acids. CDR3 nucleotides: TGTGCCAGCAGCTCCCTTCTCAGGGGGGACCGTCTGTACGAGCAGTACTTC. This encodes CASSSLLRGDRLYEQYF. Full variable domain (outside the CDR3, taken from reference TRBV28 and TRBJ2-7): DVKVTQSSRYLVKRTGEKVFLECVQDMDHENMFWYRQDPGLGLRLIYFSYDVKMKEKGDIPEGYSVSREKKERFSLILESASTNQTSMYLCASSSLLRGDRLYEQYFGPGTRLTVT.

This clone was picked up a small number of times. CDR3 sequence (DNA): TGTGCCAGCAGCGCCAACTCCTACGAGCAGTACTTC. Translated, it gives CASSANSYEQYF. The V call is TRBV9, the J call TRBJ2-7; D is undetermined. Germline CDR1 SGDLS, CDR2 YYNGEE. This CDR3 is 12 amino acids long. The ends were cut back, 3 bases at V and 0 bases at J, with 4 bases in the middle.

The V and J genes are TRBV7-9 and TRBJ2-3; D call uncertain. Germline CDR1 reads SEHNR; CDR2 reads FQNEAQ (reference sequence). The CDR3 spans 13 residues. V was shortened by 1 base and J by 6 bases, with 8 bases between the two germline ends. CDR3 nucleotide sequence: TGTGCCAGCAGCTTAGGCGGCGCGGATACGCAGTATTTT. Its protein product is CASSLGGADTQYF.

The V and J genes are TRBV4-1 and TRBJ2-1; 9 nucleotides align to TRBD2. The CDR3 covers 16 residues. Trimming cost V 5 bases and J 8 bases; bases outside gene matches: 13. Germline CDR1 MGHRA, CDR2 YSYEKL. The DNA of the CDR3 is TGCGCCAGCAGCTTGGCGGGAGGGCCCTCAATCGATGAGCAGTTCTTC. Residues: CASSLAGGPSIDEQFF.

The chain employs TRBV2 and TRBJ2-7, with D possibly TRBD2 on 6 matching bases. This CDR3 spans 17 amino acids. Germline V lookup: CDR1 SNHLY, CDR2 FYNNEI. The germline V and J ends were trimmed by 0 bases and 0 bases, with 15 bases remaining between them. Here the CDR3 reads CASSEARGSAISYEQYV. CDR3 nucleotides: TGTGCCAGCAGTGAAGCCCGGGGGTCCGCCATCTCCTACGAGCAGTACGTC.

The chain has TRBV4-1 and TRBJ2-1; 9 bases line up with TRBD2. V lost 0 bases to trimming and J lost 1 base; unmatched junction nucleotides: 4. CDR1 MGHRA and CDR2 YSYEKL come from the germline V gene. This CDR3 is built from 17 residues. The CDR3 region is CASSQDRRGGSYNEQFF. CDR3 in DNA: TGCGCCAGCAGCCAAGATCGGCGGGGGGGTTCCTACAATGAGCAGTTCTTC.

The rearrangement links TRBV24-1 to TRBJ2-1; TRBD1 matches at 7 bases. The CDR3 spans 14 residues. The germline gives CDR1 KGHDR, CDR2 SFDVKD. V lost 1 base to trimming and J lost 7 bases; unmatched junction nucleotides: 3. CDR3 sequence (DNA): TGTGCCACCAGTGATTTTCTACAGGGGAATGAGCAGTTCTTC. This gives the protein CATSDFLQGNEQFF.